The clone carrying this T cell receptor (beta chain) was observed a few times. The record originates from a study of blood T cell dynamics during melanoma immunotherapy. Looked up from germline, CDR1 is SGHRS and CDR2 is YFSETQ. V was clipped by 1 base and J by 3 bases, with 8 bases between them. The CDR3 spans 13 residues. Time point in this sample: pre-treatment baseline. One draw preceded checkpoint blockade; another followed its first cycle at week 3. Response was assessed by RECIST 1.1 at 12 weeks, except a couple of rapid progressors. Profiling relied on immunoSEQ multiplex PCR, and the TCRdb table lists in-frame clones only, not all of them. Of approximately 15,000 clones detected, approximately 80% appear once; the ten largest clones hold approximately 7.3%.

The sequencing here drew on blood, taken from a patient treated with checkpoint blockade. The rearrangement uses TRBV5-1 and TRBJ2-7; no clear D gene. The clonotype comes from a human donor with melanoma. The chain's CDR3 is CASSLNPDYEQYF. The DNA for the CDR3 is TGCGCCAGCAGCTTGAATCCAGACTACGAGCAGTACTTC.